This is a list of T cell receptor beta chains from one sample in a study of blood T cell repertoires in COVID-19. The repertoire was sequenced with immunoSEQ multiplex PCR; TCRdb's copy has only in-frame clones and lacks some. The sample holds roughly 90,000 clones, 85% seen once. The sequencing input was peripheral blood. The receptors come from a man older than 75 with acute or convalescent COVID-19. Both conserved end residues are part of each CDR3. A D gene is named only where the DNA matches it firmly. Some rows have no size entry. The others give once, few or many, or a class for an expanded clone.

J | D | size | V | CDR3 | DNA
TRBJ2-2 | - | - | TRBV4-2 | CASSQENRQGYGELFF | TGTGCCAGCAGCCAAGAAAATCGGCAGGGGTACGGGGAGCTGTTTTTT
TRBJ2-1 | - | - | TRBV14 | CASSQRSYLSGEQFF | TGTGCCAGCAGCCAACGTAGCTACCTTTCGGGTGAGCAGTTCTTC
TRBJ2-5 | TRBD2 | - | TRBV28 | CASSLPLAAQETQYF | TGTGCCAGCAGTTTACCTCTAGCGGCACAAGAGACCCAGTACTTC
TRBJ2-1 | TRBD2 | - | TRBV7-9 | CASSERGSSYNEQFF | TGTGCCAGCAGCGAACGCGGGAGCTCCTACAATGAGCAGTTCTTC
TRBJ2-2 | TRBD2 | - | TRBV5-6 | CASSLSGKKTGELFF | TGTGCCAGCAGCCTTAGCGGGAAAAAGACCGGGGAGCTGTTTTTT
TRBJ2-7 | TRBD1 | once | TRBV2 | CASSEVVRGYEQYF | TGTGCCAGCAGTGAAGTTGTCAGGGGGTACGAGCAGTACTTC
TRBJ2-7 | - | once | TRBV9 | CASSVGLAYYEQYF | TGTGCCAGCAGCGTCGGGCTAGCCTACTACGAGCAGTACTTC
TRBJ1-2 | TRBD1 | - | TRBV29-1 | CSVENPGTGYGYTF | TGCAGCGTTGAAAACCCCGGGACAGGCTATGGCTACACCTTC
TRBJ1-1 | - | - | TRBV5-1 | CASSLGGGMNTEAFF | TGCGCCAGCAGCTTGGGTGGCGGTATGAACACTGAAGCTTTCTTT
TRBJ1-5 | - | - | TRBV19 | CASSRIPQEGGQPQHF | TGTGCCAGTAGTCGCATCCCCCAGGAGGGCGGACAGCCCCAGCATTTT
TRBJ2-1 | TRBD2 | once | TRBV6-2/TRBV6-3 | CASSYSTSGHNEQFF | TGTGCCAGCAGTTATTCGACTAGCGGTCACAATGAGCAGTTCTTC
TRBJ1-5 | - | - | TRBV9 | CASTPGGASNQPQHF | TGTGCCAGCACCCCAGGAGGGGCGAGCAATCAGCCCCAGCATTTT
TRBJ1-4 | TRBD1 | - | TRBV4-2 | CASSQEAGNRGREEKLFF | TGTGCCAGCAGCCAAGAGGCGGGGAACAGGGGGCGTGAGGAAAAACTGTTTTTT
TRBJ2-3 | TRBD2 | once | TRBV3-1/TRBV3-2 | CASSPWGSGASTDTQYF | TGTGCCAGCAGCCCGTGGGGTAGCGGGGCTAGCACAGATACGCAGTATTTT